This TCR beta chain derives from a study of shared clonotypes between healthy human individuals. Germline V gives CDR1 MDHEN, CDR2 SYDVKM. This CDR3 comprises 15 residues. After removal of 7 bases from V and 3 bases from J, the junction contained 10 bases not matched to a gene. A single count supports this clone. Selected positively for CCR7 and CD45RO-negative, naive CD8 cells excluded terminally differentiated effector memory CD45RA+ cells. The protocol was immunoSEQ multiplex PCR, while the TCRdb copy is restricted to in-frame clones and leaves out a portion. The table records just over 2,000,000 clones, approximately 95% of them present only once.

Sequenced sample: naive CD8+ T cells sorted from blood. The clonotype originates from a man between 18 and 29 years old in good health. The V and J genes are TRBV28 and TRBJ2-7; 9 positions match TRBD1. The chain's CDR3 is CASTHRTGEGYEQYF. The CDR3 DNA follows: TGTGCCAGCACCCATAGGACAGGGGAGGGCTACGAGCAGTACTTC. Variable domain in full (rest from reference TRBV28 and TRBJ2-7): DVKVTQSSRYLVKRTGEKVFLECVQDMDHENMFWYRQDPGLGLRLIYFSYDVKMKEKGDIPEGYSVSREKKERFSLILESASTNQTSMYLCASTHRTGEGYEQYFGPGTRLTVT.